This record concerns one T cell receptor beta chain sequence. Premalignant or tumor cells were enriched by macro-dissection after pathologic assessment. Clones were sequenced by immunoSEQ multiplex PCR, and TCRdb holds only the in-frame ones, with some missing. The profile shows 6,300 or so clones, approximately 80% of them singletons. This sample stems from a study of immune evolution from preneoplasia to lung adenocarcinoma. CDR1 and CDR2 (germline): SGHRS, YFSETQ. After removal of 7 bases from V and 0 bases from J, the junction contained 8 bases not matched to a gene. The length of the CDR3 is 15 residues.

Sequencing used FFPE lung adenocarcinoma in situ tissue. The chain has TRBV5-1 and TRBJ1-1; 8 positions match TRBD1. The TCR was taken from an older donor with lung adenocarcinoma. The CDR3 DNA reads TGCGCCAGCGGGATGAACAGGGGGATGAACACTGAAGCTTTCTTT. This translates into CASGMNRGMNTEAFF. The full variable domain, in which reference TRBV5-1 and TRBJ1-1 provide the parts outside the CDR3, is KAGVTQTPRYLIKTRGQQVTLSCSPISGHRSVSWYQQTPGQGLQFLFEYFSETQRNKGNFPGRFSGRQFSNSRSEMNVSTLELGDSALYLCASGMNRGMNTEAFFGQGTRLTVV.